In its sample, the clone carrying this TCR beta chain was seen once. Its antigen is unidentified. The sample is drawn from a study of cytomegalovirus exposure and HLA in healthy donors. Notes on the study in general: Near-uniform donor sequencing depth was presumed by presence/absence analyses. Segments of the TCR beta V type were, in most cases, productive about 87% or about 30% of the time in an earlier analysis. Rarity characterized most TCR sequences, yet some public TCRs appeared in many donors.

CDR3 size: 14 residues. Trimming removed 6 bases from V and 0 bases from J, with 8 bases in between. Germline CDR1 reads SNHLY; CDR2 reads FYNNEI. The PCR was carried out with 60 Vbeta primers and 13 Jbeta primers. The data were produced by immunoSEQ multiplex PCR, yet TCRdb's version contains in-frame clones alone and is incomplete. Seen here are some 95,000 clones, about 70% observed once, and the top ten hold 1.2%. This clonotype was obtained from a female donor in good health and CMV-seronegative. The chain uses TRBV2 and TRBJ2-2; no clear D gene. Specimen: PBMCs. CDR3 coding DNA: TGTGCCAGCAGGAAGTCTACGAACACCGGGGAGCTGTTTTTT. Amino acids: CASRKSTNTGELFF.